Below are 3 T cell receptor beta chains sequenced from a single sample in a study of shared clonotypes between healthy human individuals. This table comes from immunoSEQ multiplex PCR, and its TCRdb copy is limited to in-frame clones, with some not included. The profile covers millions of clones, with just over 90% appearing a single time and over 0.12% taken by the ten largest. The source material was naive CD4+ T cells sorted from blood. The subset: CD45RA+ positively selected. Receptors were obtained from a man younger than 35 in good health.

This clone appeared a single time. The gene calls are TRBV9 and TRBJ2-7, with 12 bases fitting TRBD2. The CDR3 has 15 amino acids. V shed 3 bases, J shed 5 bases, and the junction held 6 bases outside the gene matches. Germline assignment: CDR1 SGDLS and CDR2 YYNGEE. CDR3 coding DNA: TGTGCCAGCAGCGGGACTAGCGGGACTTGGGACGAGCAGTACTTC. It yields the protein CASSGTSGTWDEQYF.

The rearrangement uses TRBV27 and TRBJ2-2, with 9 bases fitting TRBD1. CDR3 size: 15 residues. Trimming cost V 6 bases and J 7 bases; bases outside gene matches: 9. CDR1 MNHEY and CDR2 SMNVEV come from the germline V gene (reference sequence). CDR3 DNA: TGTGCCAGCAGCCTTACAGGGGGCTACGGCGGGGAGCTGTTTTTT. Its protein is CASSLTGGYGGELFF.

This chain joins TRBV27 and TRBJ2-7; D possibly corresponds to TRBD1 (5 bases). The V end lost 3 bases, the J end lost 2 bases, and 11 bases lay between the germline ends. The CDR3 loop spans 14 amino acids. CDR1 is MNHEY and CDR2 is SMNVEV in the germline V gene (reference sequence). The CDR3 here is CASSFFRGAYEQYF. Here the CDR3 DNA reads TGTGCCAGCAGTTTCTTTAGGGGCGCCTACGAGCAGTACTTC.